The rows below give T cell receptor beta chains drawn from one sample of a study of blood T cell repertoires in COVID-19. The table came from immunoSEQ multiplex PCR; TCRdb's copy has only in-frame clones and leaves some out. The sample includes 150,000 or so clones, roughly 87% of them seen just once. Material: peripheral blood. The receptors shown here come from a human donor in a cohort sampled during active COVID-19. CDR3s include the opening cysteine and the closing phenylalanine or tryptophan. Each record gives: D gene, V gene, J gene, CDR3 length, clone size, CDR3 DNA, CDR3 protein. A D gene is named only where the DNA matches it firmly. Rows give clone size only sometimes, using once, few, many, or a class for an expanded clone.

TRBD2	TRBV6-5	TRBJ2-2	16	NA	TGTGCCAGCAGTTCCCGGACTAGCGTCGTCACCGGGGAGCTGTTTTTT	CASSSRTSVVTGELFF
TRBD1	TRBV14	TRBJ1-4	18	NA	TGTGCCAGCAGCGACGGCGCTGAAGGGGGCGTCTATAATGAAAAACTGTTTTTT	CASSDGAEGGVYNEKLFF
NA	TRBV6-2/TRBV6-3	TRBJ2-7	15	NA	TGTGCCAGCAGTCCGAGGGACATATTCAACTACGAGCAGTACTTC	CASSPRDIFNYEQYF
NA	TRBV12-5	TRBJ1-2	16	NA	TGTGCTAGTGGTTTGGTAAAAATTAGGGGCCCATATGGCTACACCTTC	CASGLVKIRGPYGYTF
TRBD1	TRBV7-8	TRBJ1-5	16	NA	TGTGCCAGCAGCGAAAGGGACAGGGGAGGGTATCAGCCCCAGCATTTT	CASSERDRGGYQPQHF
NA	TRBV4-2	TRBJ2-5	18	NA	TGTGCCAGCAGCCCCCTCGGGGGGCCGGGCCTGCGGCAAGAGACCCAGTACTTC	CASSPLGGPGLRQETQYF
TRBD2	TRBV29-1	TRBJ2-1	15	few	TGCAGCGTTGAAGGGCTAGCGGGCTCCTACAATGAGCAGTTCTTC	CSVEGLAGSYNEQFF
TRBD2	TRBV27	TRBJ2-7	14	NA	TGTGCCAGCAGTTTATGGGGGGGCTCCTACGAGCAGTACTTC	CASSLWGGSYEQYF
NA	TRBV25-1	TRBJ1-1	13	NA	TGTGCCAGCAGAACAGGAAGTGGCACTGAAGCTTTCTTT	CASRTGSGTEAFF
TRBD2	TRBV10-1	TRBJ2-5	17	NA	TGCGCCAGCAGTCCCCTAGCGGGGGGGATCCTCCAAGAGACCCAGTACTTC	CASSPLAGGILQETQYF
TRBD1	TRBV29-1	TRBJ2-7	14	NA	TGCAGCGTTGAAGAACGTGACAGGGGGTACGAGCAGTACTTC	CSVEERDRGYEQYF
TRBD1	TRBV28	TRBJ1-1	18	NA	TGTGCCAGCAGTTTGAACCCGGGACAGGGGGCTGAGAACACTGAAGCTTTCTTT	CASSLNPGQGAENTEAFF
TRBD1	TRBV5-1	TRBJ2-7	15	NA	TGCGCCAGCAGCTTGGATGTCCAGGGGGACTACGAGCAGTACTTC	CASSLDVQGDYEQYF
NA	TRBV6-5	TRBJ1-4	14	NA	TGTGCCAGCAGTTATATACAGGGTAGGGAGAAACTGTTTTTT	CASSYIQGREKLFF
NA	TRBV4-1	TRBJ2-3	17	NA	TGCGCCAGCAGCCAAGATCGAACGGGGTACCTCACAGATACGCAGTATTTT	CASSQDRTGYLTDTQYF
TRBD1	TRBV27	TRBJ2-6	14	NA	TGTGCCAGCCGTCAGGGGGCTGGGGCCAACGTCCTGACTTTC	CASRQGAGANVLTF
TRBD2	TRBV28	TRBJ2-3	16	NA	TGTGCCAGCAGTGGACTCAGCGGGAGTATGGCAGATACGCAGTATTTT	CASSGLSGSMADTQYF
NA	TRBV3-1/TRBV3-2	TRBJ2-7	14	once	TGTGCCAGCAGCCAAGGACCCAGCGTCTACGAGCAGTACTTC	CASSQGPSVYEQYF
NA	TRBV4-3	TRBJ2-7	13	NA	TGCGCCAGCAGCCTTGGCCTTTCCTACGAGCAGTACTTC	CASSLGLSYEQYF
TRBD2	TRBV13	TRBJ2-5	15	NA	TGTGCCAGCAGTCCTAGCGGGGGCCTGGGGGAGACCCAGTACTTC	CASSPSGGLGETQYF
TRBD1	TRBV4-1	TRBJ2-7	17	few	TGCGCCAGCAGCCAAGATCCCCGACAGGGGGCCCCCTACGAGCAGTACTTC	CASSQDPRQGAPYEQYF
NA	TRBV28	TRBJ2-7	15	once	TGTGCCAGCAGTCGGGCCATAGGGGTATTTGACGAGCAGTACTTC	CASSRAIGVFDEQYF
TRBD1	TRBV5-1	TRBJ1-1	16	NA	TGCGCCAGCAGCTGGGACAGGGCGGGTCGGAACACTGAAGCTTTCTTT	CASSWDRAGRNTEAFF
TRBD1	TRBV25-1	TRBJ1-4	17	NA	TGTGCCAGCAGTGAGGACAGGGGACTTTGGGGGGATGAAAAACTGTTTTTT	CASSEDRGLWGDEKLFF
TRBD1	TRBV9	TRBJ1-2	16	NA	TGTGCCAGCAGCGTAGCTTGGACAGGGCAGAACTATGGCTACACCTTC	CASSVAWTGQNYGYTF
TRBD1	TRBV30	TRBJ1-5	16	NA	TGTGCCTGGAGTAGGTACCTCGGACAGGGAAATCAGCCCCAGCATTTT	CAWSRYLGQGNQPQHF
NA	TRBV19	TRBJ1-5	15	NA	TGTGCCAGTAGTCGAACCGACAGGCCGAATCAGCCCCAGCATTTT	CASSRTDRPNQPQHF
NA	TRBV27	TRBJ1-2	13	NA	TGTGCCAGCAGTTTATCCGCAAGAGGGGGCTACACCTTC	CASSLSARGGYTF
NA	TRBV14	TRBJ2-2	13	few	TGTGCCAGCAGCCAAGGGGGCTACGGGGAGCTGTTTTTT	CASSQGGYGELFF
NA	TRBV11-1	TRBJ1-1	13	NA	TGTGCCAGCAGCTTTCAGGGTGTCACTGAAGCTTTCTTT	CASSFQGVTEAFF
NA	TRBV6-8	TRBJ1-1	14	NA	TGTGCCAGCAGTTCCCGCGGGGGGAACACTGAAGCTTTCTTT	CASSSRGGNTEAFF
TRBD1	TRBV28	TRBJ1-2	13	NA	TGTGCCGGCGGGGACAGGGTGGGGTATGGCTACACCTTC	CAGGDRVGYGYTF
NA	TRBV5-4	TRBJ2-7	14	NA	TGTGCCAGCAGCTTGGGGACAGTATCCTACGAGCAGTACTTC	CASSLGTVSYEQYF
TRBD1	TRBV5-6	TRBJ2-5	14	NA	TGTGCCAGCAGGGTTGACAGGGTCGGAGAGACCCAGTACTTC	CASRVDRVGETQYF
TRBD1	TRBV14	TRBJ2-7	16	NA	TGTGCCAGCAGCCAAGAAGACAGGGCGCACTCCTACGAGCAGTACTTC	CASSQEDRAHSYEQYF
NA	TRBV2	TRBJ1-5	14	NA	TGTGCCAGCAGTGCAGGAACAGTAAATCAGCCCCAGCATTTT	CASSAGTVNQPQHF
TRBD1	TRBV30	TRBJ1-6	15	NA	TGTGCCTCCTGGGCAGGACAGGGAGACAATTCACCCCTCCACTTT	CASWAGQGDNSPLHF
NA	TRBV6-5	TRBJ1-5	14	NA	TGTGCCAGCAGCCAGGGGCAAGGCAATCAGCCCCAGCATTTT	CASSQGQGNQPQHF
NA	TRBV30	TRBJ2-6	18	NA	TGTGCCTGGAGTTCCCTACCCCAGGGGAGAGCTGGGGCCAACGTCCTGACTTTC	CAWSSLPQGRAGANVLTF
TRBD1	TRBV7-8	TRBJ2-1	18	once	TGTGCCAGCAGCCCACTTGCGGGGACAGGGGGTCGTCTGGGTGAGCAGTTCTTC	CASSPLAGTGGRLGEQFF
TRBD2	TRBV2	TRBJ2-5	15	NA	TGTGCCAGCAGTGACCTAGCGGGGGGTTTGGAGACCCAGTACTTC	CASSDLAGGLETQYF